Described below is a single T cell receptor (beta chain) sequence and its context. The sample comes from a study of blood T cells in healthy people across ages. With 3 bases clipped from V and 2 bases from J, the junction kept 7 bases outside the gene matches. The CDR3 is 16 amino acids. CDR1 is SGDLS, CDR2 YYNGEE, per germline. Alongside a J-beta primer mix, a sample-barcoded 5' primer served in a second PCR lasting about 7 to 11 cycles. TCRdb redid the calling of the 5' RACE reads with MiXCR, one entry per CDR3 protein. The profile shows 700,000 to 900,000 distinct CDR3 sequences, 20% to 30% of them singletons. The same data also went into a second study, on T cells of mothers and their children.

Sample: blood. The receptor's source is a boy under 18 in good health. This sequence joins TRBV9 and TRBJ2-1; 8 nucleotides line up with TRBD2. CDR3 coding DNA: TGTGCCAGCAGCGACCTTAGCGGGGCCACCTACAATGAGCAGTTCTTC. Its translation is CASSDLSGATYNEQFF.